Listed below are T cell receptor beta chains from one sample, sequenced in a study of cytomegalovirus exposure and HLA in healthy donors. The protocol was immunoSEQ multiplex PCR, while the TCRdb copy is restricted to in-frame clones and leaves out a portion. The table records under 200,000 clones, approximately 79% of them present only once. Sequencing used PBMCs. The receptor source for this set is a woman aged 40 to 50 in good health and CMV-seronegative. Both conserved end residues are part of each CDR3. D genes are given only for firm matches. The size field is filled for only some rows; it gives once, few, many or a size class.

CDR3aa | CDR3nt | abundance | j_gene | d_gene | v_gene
CASSPRVIFYGYTF | TGTGCCAGCAGCCCCCGGGTGATATTCTATGGCTACACCTTC | NA | TRBJ1-2 | NA | TRBV7-8
CASSQVKGGLAGANEQFF | TGCGCCAGCAGCCAAGTGAAGGGGGGACTAGCGGGAGCAAATGAGCAGTTCTTC | NA | TRBJ2-1 | TRBD2 | TRBV4-3
CSSSFGGTEAFF | TGTTCCAGCAGCTTCGGGGGGACTGAAGCTTTCTTT | NA | TRBJ1-1 | NA | TRBV7-9
CASSDRGNQPQHF | TGTGCCAGCAGTGACCGCGGAAATCAGCCCCAGCATTTT | few | TRBJ1-5 | NA | TRBV6-1
CAITMGQGNTEAFF | TGTGCCATCACCATGGGACAGGGGAACACTGAAGCTTTCTTT | few | TRBJ1-1 | TRBD1 | TRBV10-3
CASRPSGVNTGELFF | TGTGCCAGCAGACCTTCAGGGGTGAACACCGGGGAGCTGTTTTTT | NA | TRBJ2-2 | NA | TRBV9
CASRPASGAYEQYF | TGTGCCAGCCGCCCGGCTAGCGGGGCCTACGAGCAGTACTTC | NA | TRBJ2-7 | TRBD2 | TRBV7-2
CASSTQPGLNNYGYTF | TGTGCCAGCAGCACCCAACCGGGACTCAATAACTATGGCTACACCTTC | NA | TRBJ1-2 | NA | TRBV9
CAWKRDRAFNYGYTF | TGTGCCTGGAAACGGGACAGGGCTTTTAACTATGGCTACACCTTC | NA | TRBJ1-2 | TRBD1 | TRBV30
CASRQQGGQYEQYF | TGTGCCAGCAGACAACAGGGGGGACAGTACGAGCAGTACTTC | few | TRBJ2-7 | TRBD1 | TRBV6-5
CASSDVGQGGGYTF | TGTGCCAGCAGTGATGTAGGACAGGGGGGTGGCTACACCTTC | few | TRBJ1-2 | TRBD1 | TRBV2
CASSLSSATNEKLFF | TGTGCCAGCAGCTTGTCCTCTGCAACTAATGAAAAACTGTTTTTT | NA | TRBJ1-4 | NA | TRBV5-5
CASSPPGSYEQYF | TGTGCCAGCTCACCGCCCGGCTCCTACGAGCAGTACTTC | NA | TRBJ2-7 | NA | TRBV18
CASSLFRGGTEAFF | TGTGCCAGCAGCTTGTTTCGGGGGGGGACTGAAGCTTTCTTT | NA | TRBJ1-1 | NA | TRBV5-5
CASTSTGHSNQPQHF | TGTGCCAGTACCTCGACTGGTCATAGCAATCAGCCCCAGCATTTT | NA | TRBJ1-5 | NA | TRBV19
CASSLTQGATNEKLFF | TGTGCCAGCAGCCTTACCCAGGGGGCAACTAATGAAAAACTGTTTTTT | NA | TRBJ1-4 | TRBD1 | TRBV7-9
CASSRGPQSYEQYF | TGTGCCAGCAGCAGGGGGCCCCAATCCTACGAGCAGTACTTC | NA | TRBJ2-7 | TRBD1 | TRBV25-1
CASSLIGGAVMNTEAFF | TGTGCCAGCAGCTTAATAGGAGGTGCGGTCATGAACACTGAAGCTTTCTTT | NA | TRBJ1-1 | NA | TRBV7-9
CASSDNRGAFF | TGCGCCAGCAGCGATAACAGGGGAGCTTTCTTT | NA | TRBJ1-1 | TRBD1 | TRBV10-2
CASSPTSGRSYEQYF | TGTGCCAGCAGCCCCACTAGCGGGAGGTCCTACGAGCAGTACTTC | NA | TRBJ2-7 | TRBD2 | TRBV5-4
CASSSPDTRGYGYTF | TGTGCCAGCAGCTCCCCGGACACCAGAGGCTATGGCTACACCTTC | NA | TRBJ1-2 | NA | TRBV11-2
CASSYDRVSGELFF | TGTGCCAGTAGTTACGACAGGGTGTCCGGGGAGCTGTTTTTT | NA | TRBJ2-2 | TRBD1 | TRBV19
CASSQGRAGRGINSPLHF | TGTGCCAGCAGCCAAGGAAGGGCGGGCAGGGGGATCAATTCACCCCTCCACTTT | NA | TRBJ1-6 | TRBD1 | TRBV4-2
CASSFNNEQFF | TGTGCCAGCAGCTTCAACAATGAGCAGTTCTTC | NA | TRBJ2-1 | NA | TRBV7-9
CASSMTGLETQYF | TGTGCCAGTAGTATGACAGGGTTAGAGACCCAGTACTTC | NA | TRBJ2-5 | TRBD1 | TRBV19
CASSLGGTGQETQYF | TGTGCCAGCAGCTTAGGGGGGACAGGGCAAGAGACCCAGTACTTC | NA | TRBJ2-5 | TRBD1 | TRBV7-3
CASGGTSRGDEQFF | TGTGCCAGCGGGGGGACTAGCAGGGGCGATGAGCAGTTCTTC | NA | TRBJ2-1 | TRBD2 | TRBV2
CASSRQTNTEAFF | TGTGCCAGTAGTAGACAGACGAACACTGAAGCTTTCTTT | NA | TRBJ1-1 | NA | TRBV19
CASRTGTDAWGESF | TGCGCCAGCAGAACCGGGACAGACGCTTGGGGGGAGTCTTTT | few | TRBJ1-4 | TRBD1 | TRBV5-1
CASSFPRVGTEAFF | TGTGCCAGCAGTTTTCCCAGGGTGGGTACTGAAGCTTTCTTT | NA | TRBJ1-1 | NA | TRBV28
CASSGTAREQYF | TGTGCCAGCAGTGGGACAGCGAGAGAGCAGTACTTC | many | TRBJ2-7 | TRBD1 | TRBV5-6